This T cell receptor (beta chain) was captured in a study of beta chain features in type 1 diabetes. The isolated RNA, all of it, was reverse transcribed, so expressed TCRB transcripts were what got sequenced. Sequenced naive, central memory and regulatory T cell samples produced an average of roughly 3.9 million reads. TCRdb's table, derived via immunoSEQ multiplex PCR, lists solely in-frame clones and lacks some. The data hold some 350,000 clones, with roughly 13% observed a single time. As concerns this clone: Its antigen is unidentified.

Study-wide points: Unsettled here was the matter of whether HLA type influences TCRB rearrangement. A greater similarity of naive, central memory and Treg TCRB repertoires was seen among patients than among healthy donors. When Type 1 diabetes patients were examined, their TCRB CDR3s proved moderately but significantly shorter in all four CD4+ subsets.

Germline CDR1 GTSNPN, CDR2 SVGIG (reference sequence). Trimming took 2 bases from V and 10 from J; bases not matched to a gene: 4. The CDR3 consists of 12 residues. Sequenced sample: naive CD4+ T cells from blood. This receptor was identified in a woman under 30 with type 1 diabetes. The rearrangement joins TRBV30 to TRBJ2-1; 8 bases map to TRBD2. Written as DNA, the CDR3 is TGTGCCTGGAGTCCGAGACTAGCGGAGCAGTTCTTC. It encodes CAWSPRLAEQFF.